A selection of T cell receptor beta chains follows, all from one sample in a study of post-analysis software for immune sequencing data. From the PCR reads, TCRdb called clonotypes with MiXCR, one entry per CDR3 protein. The sample records over 300,000 distinct CDR3 sequences, roughly 30% being singletons. The sequenced sample was blood. The receptors come from a girl aged 5-17 years with multiple sclerosis. Each CDR3 is given with its conserved first and last residue. D genes are given only for firm matches. Only part of the rows carry a size: once, few, many, or a class if the clone is expanded.

size | J | V | D | CDR3 | DNA
few | TRBJ2-2 | TRBV20-1 | TRBD2 | CSAHAGTSGSGELFF | TGCAGTGCCCATGCCGGGACTAGCGGGAGCGGGGAGCTGTTTTTT
once | TRBJ2-3 | TRBV27 | TRBD1 | CASRLPDRANTQYF | TGTGCCAGCAGGTTGCCCGACAGGGCAAATACGCAGTATTTT
NA | TRBJ2-7 | TRBV30 | NA | CASGYRYEQYF | TGTGCCTCTGGTTATCGATACGAGCAGTACTTC
few | TRBJ2-5 | TRBV4-1 | NA | CASSQFMVEETQYF | TGCGCCAGCAGCCAATTCATGGTAGAAGAGACCCAGTACTTC
NA | TRBJ1-1 | TRBV5-1 | NA | CASRFGGQNTEAFF | TGCGCCAGCCGTTTTGGGGGGCAGAACACTGAAGCTTTCTTT
NA | TRBJ2-7 | TRBV5-1 | TRBD1 | CASKFGDRGGEQYF | TGCGCCAGCAAATTTGGAGACAGGGGCGGCGAGCAGTACTTC
many | TRBJ2-3 | TRBV7-6 | TRBD2 | CASSLKRGPDTQYF | TGTGCCAGCAGCTTAAAGCGGGGCCCAGATACGCAGTATTTT
few | TRBJ1-5 | TRBV5-8 | NA | CASSGRGTQPQHF | TGTGCCAGCAGCGGGAGGGGGACCCAGCCCCAGCATTTT
NA | TRBJ1-2 | TRBV4-1 | NA | CASSQPTSPYGYTF | TGCGCCAGCAGCCAACCTACCTCCCCCTATGGCTACACCTTC
NA | TRBJ2-1 | TRBV7-7 | TRBD1 | CASSRDRASYNEQFF | TGTGCTAGCAGCCGGGACAGGGCCTCCTACAATGAGCAGTTCTTC
NA | TRBJ2-5 | TRBV5-1 | NA | CASSWNIEVQETQYF | TGCGCCAGCAGCTGGAACATAGAGGTCCAAGAGACCCAGTACTTC
few | TRBJ1-5 | TRBV5-1 | NA | CASSLEGRGGQPQHF | TGCGCCAGCAGCTTGGAAGGCAGGGGTGGCCAGCCCCAGCATTTT
NA | TRBJ1-1 | TRBV29-1 | TRBD1 | CSVRGQGLEAFF | TGCAGCGTTCGTGGACAGGGTCTTGAAGCTTTCTTT
NA | TRBJ1-4 | TRBV7-9 | TRBD1 | CASSARGTGNEKLFF | TGTGCCAGCAGCGCACGTGGGACAGGGAATGAAAAACTGTTTTTT
NA | TRBJ2-3 | TRBV11-2 | NA | CASSLGWSGPGTQYF | TGTGCCAGCAGCTTAGGATGGTCCGGGCCTGGTACGCAGTATTTT
NA | TRBJ2-3 | TRBV20-1 | NA | CSAKLGVNPTTDTQYF | TGCAGTGCCAAGTTGGGCGTCAATCCGACCACAGATACGCAGTATTTT
many | TRBJ2-7 | TRBV6-5 | NA | CASSYSRDNYEQYF | TGTGCCAGCAGTTACTCTAGAGACAACTACGAGCAGTACTTC
few | TRBJ2-2 | TRBV29-1 | NA | CSVLLGDTGELFF | TGCAGCGTGTTACTAGGAGACACCGGGGAGCTGTTTTTT
NA | TRBJ2-7 | TRBV5-1 | TRBD2 | CASSSVAGYNSYEQYF | TGCGCCAGCAGTTCGGTAGCGGGGTACAACTCCTACGAGCAGTACTTC
NA | TRBJ2-5 | TRBV9 | NA | CASSVAIPGEQETQYF | TGTGCCAGCAGCGTAGCAATTCCGGGGGAACAAGAGACCCAGTACTTC
NA | TRBJ2-1 | TRBV9 | TRBD2 | CVSSVDLWTSNNEQFF | TGTGTCAGCAGCGTAGACCTCTGGACTAGCAACAATGAGCAGTTCTTC
NA | TRBJ2-6 | TRBV6-2/TRBV6-3 | NA | CASSTLTGANVLTF | TGTGCCAGCAGTACCTTAACTGGGGCCAACGTCCTGACTTTC
NA | TRBJ1-5 | TRBV24-1 | TRBD1 | CATSQGTGSNQPQHF | TGTGCCACCAGTCAAGGGACAGGTAGCAATCAGCCCCAGCATTTT
few | TRBJ2-7 | TRBV7-6 | TRBD2 | CASSPRTSGDLYEQYF | TGTGCCAGCAGCCCAAGGACTAGCGGGGACCTCTACGAGCAGTACTTC
NA | TRBJ2-7 | TRBV6-6 | NA | CASSYPKWGTYEQYF | TGTGCCAGCAGTTACCCCAAGTGGGGAACCTACGAGCAGTACTTC
few | TRBJ2-1 | TRBV28 | TRBD2 | CASSTQTSLEDEQFF | TGTGCCAGCAGCACTCAGACTAGCCTGGAGGATGAGCAGTTCTTC
few | TRBJ2-7 | TRBV4-2 | TRBD2 | CASSQDLGLAGASYEQYF | TGTGCCAGCAGCCAAGATCTGGGACTAGCGGGGGCGTCCTACGAGCAGTACTTC
NA | TRBJ1-2 | TRBV12-3/TRBV12-4 | TRBD1 | CASSPSDRGRGYTF | TGTGCCAGCAGTCCGTCGGACAGGGGGCGAGGCTACACCTTC
NA | TRBJ2-7 | TRBV20-1 | NA | CSARDREGTYEQYF | TGCAGTGCTAGGGACAGGGAGGGGACATACGAGCAGTACTTC
NA | TRBJ2-5 | TRBV3-1 | NA | CASSQGGRQYF | TGTGCCAGCAGCCAAGGAGGAAGACAGTACTTC
NA | TRBJ1-1 | TRBV5-1 | NA | CASSLLGRNTEAFF | TGCGCCAGCAGCTTGTTAGGCAGGAACACTGAAGCTTTCTTT
NA | TRBJ2-1 | TRBV7-2 | NA | CASSFNPNNEQFF | TGTGCCAGCAGCTTTAACCCGAACAATGAGCAGTTCTTC
few | TRBJ2-3 | TRBV5-6 | TRBD1 | CASSLFDREPTDTQYF | TGTGCCAGCAGCTTGTTTGACAGGGAACCAACAGATACGCAGTATTTT
few | TRBJ1-1 | TRBV28 | NA | CASRLNRVGFF | TGTGCCAGCAGGCTGAATCGGGTCGGTTTCTTT
few | TRBJ1-1 | TRBV29-1 | TRBD1 | CSVEPGQGNTEAFF | TGCAGCGTTGAACCGGGACAGGGAAACACTGAAGCTTTCTTT
once | TRBJ1-1 | TRBV7-2 | NA | CASSSSLRNTEAFF | TGTGCCAGCAGCTCCTCCTTAAGGAACACTGAAGCTTTCTTT
few | TRBJ2-3 | TRBV4-3 | TRBD1 | CASSRDRGEGDTQYF | TGCGCCAGCAGCCGGGACAGGGGCGAGGGAGATACGCAGTATTTT
NA | TRBJ2-1 | TRBV5-1 | NA | CASSGKTEGSYNEQFF | TGCGCCAGCAGCGGGAAGACGGAGGGCTCCTACAATGAGCAGTTCTTC
few | TRBJ1-2 | TRBV6-5 | TRBD1 | CASSRDRGTNGYTF | TGTGCCAGCAGTCGGGACAGGGGGACGAATGGCTACACCTTC
NA | TRBJ1-4 | TRBV9 | NA | CASSVIEGKLFF | TGTGCCAGCAGCGTTATCGAAGGAAAACTGTTTTTT
NA | TRBJ1-5 | TRBV27 | NA | CASSLGFARQPQHF | TGTGCCAGCAGTTTAGGGTTCGCACGTCAGCCCCAGCATTTT
NA | TRBJ2-7 | TRBV29-1 | NA | CSVEKRTYNEQYF | TGCAGCGTTGAGAAGCGGACCTACAATGAGCAGTACTTC
many | TRBJ2-3 | TRBV4-3 | TRBD2 | CASSQNSRTSGGLSTDTQYF | TGCGCCAGCAGCCAAAACTCTAGGACTAGCGGGGGTCTCAGCACAGATACGCAGTATTTT
NA | TRBJ2-2 | TRBV4-2 | TRBD1 | CASSQYLGQGNTGELFF | TGTGCCAGCAGCCAATACCTTGGACAGGGGAACACCGGGGAGCTGTTTTTT
NA | TRBJ1-5 | TRBV28 | NA | CASSFLPRIGNQPQHF | TGTGCCAGCAGTTTTCTACCCAGGATAGGCAATCAGCCCCAGCATTTT
NA | TRBJ2-3 | TRBV7-9 | NA | CASSSYEGSTQYF | TGTGCCAGCAGCTCCTATGAGGGGAGTACGCAGTATTTT
NA | TRBJ1-1 | TRBV6-5 | NA | CASRFDSATEAFF | TGTGCCAGCAGATTCGACTCCGCCACTGAAGCTTTCTTT
NA | TRBJ2-3 | TRBV5-1 | TRBD2 | CASSFGGADTQYF | TGCGCCAGCAGCTTTGGGGGGGCAGATACGCAGTATTTT
many | TRBJ2-5 | TRBV10-3 | NA | CAISTGPQETQYF | TGTGCCATCAGCACAGGGCCCCAAGAGACCCAGTACTTC